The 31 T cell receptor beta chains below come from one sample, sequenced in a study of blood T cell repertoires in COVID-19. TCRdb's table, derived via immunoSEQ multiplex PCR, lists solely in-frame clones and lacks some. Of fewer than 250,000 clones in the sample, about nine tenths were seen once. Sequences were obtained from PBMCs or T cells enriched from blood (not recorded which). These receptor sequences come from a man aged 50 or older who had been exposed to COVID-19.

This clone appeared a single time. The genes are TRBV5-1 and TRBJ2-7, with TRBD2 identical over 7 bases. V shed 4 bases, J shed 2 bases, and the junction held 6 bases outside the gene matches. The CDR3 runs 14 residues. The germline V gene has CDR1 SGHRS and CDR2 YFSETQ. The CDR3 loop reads CASSKGLPAYEQYV. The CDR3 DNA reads TGCGCCAGCAGCAAGGGACTACCGGCCTACGAGCAGTACGTC.

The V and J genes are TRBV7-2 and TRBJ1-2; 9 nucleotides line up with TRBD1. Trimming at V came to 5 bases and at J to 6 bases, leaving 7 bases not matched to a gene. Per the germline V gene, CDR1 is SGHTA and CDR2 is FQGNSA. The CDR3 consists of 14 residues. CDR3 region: CASSLTGTGNGYTF. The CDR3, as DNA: TGTGCCAGCAGCCTCACCGGGACAGGGAATGGCTACACCTTC.

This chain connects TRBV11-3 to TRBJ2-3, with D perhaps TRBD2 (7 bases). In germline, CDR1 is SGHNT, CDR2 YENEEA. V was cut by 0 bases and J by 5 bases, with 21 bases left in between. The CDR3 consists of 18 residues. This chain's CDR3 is CASSLDAGQGGGKDTQYF. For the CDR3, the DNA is TGTGCCAGCAGCTTAGATGCGGGCCAAGGGGGGGGTAAAGATACGCAGTATTTT.

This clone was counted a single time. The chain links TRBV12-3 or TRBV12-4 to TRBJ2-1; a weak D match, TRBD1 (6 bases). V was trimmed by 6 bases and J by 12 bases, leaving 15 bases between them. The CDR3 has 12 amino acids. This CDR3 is CASSPDSLGQFF. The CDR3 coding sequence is TGTGCCAGCAGCCCGGACAGTTTGGGGCAGTTCTTC.

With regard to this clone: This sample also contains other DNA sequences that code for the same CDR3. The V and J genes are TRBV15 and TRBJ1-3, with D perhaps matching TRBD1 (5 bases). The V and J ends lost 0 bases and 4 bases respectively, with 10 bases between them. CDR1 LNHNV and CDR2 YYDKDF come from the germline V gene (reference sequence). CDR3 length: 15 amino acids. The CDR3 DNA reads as TGTGCCACCAGCAGAGATAGGGGATCCGGAAACACCATATATTTT. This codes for CATSRDRGSGNTIYF.

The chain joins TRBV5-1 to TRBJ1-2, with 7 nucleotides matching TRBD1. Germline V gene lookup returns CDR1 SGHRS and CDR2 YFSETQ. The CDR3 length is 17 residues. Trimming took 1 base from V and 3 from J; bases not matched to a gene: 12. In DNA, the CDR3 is TGCGCCAGCAGCTTGACCACGACAGGGACGGGGGACTATGGCTACACCTTC. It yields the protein CASSLTTTGTGDYGYTF.

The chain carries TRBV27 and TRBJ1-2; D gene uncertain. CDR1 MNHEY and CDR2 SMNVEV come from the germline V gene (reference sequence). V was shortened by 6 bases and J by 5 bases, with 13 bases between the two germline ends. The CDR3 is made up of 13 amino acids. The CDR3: CASSLSRGYGYTF. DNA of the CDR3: TGTGCCAGCAGCCTATCTCGCGGTTATGGCTACACCTTC.

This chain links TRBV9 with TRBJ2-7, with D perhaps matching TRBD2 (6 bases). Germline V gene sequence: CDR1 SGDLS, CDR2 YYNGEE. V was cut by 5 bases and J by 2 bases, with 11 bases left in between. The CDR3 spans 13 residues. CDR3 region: CASRPGLPYEQYV. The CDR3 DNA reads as TGTGCCAGCAGACCGGGACTCCCCTACGAGCAGTACGTC.

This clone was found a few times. The chain's CDR3 is CASAVAAYNEQFF. The DNA for the CDR3 is TGTGCCAGCGCGGTGGCGGCCTACAATGAGCAGTTCTTC. The V gene is TRBV7-3, the J gene TRBJ2-1; D uncertain. In germline, CDR1 is SGHTA, CDR2 FQGTGA. The CDR3 covers 13 residues. Trimming removed 8 bases at V and 2 bases at J, with 10 bases between.

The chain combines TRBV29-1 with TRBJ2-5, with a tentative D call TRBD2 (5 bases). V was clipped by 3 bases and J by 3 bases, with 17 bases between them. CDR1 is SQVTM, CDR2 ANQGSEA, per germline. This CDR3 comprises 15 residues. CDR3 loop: CSVEDSIRAKETQYF. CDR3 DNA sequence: TGCAGCGTTGAGGACTCCATAAGAGCCAAAGAGACCCAGTACTTC.

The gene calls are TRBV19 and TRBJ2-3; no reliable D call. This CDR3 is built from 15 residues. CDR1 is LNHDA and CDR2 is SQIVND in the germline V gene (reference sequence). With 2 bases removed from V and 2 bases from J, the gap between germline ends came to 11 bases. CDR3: CASSISSAVTDTQYF. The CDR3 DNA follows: TGTGCCAGTAGTATATCTAGTGCCGTCACAGATACGCAGTATTTT.

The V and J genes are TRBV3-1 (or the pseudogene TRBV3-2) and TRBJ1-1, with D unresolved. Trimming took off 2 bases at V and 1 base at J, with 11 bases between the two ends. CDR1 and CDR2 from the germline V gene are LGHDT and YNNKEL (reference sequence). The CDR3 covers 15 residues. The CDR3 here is CASSQPGRENTEAFF. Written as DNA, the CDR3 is TGTGCCAGCAGCCAACCTGGACGGGAGAACACTGAAGCTTTCTTT.

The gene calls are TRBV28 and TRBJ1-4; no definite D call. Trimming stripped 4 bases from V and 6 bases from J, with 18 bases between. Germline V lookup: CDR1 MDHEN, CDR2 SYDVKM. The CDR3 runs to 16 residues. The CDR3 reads CASSSPLVLRDEKLFF. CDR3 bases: TGTGCCAGCAGTTCCCCCCTGGTTCTGCGGGATGAAAAACTGTTTTTT.

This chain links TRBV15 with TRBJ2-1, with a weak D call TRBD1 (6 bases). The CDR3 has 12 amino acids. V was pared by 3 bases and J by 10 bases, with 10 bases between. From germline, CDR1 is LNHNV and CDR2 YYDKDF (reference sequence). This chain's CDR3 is CATSSFGTEQFF. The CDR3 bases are TGTGCCACCAGCAGTTTCGGGACAGAGCAGTTCTTC.

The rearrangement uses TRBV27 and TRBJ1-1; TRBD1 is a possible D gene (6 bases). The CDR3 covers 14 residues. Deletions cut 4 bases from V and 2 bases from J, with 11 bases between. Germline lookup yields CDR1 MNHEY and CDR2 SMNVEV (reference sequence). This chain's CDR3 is CASSSQGLNTEAFF. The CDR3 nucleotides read TGTGCCAGCAGTTCCCAGGGGCTCAACACTGAAGCTTTCTTT.

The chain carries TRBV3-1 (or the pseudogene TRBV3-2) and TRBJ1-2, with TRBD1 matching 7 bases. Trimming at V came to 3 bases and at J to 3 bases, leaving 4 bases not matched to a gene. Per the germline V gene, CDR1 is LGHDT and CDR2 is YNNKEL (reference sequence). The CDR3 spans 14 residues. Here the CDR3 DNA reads TGTGCCAGCAGCCATATTAGGGGGCACTATGGCTACACCTTC. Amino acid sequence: CASSHIRGHYGYTF.

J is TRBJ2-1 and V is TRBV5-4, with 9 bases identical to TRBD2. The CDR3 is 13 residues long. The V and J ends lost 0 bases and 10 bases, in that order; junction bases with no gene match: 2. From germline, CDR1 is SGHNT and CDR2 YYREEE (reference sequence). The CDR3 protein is CASSLESGGEQFF. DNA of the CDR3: TGTGCCAGCAGCTTGGAGAGCGGGGGGGAGCAGTTCTTC.

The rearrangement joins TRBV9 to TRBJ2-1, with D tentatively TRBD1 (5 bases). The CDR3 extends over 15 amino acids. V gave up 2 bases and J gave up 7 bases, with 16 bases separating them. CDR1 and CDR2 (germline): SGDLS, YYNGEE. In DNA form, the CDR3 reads TGTGCCAGCAGCGTGGGGCAAACAAAGCAGAATGAGCAGTTCTTC. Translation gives CASSVGQTKQNEQFF.

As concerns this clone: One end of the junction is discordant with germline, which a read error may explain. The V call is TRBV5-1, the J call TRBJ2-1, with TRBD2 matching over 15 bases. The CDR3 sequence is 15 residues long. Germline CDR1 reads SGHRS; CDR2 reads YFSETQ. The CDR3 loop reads CASTLGLAGGYEQFF. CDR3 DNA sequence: TGCGCCAGCACCTTGGGACTAGCGGGAGGCTATGAGCAGTTCTTC.

CDR3 sequence: CASSLAVRGPETQYF. DNA for the CDR3: TGTGCCAGCTCACTAGCAGTCAGGGGGCCCGAGACCCAGTACTTC. The chain carries TRBV18 and TRBJ2-5, with 8 bases lining up with TRBD1. The CDR3 is 15 residues long. The ends lost 4 bases at V and 5 bases at J; junction bases unmatched: 9. Germline CDR1 reads KGHSH; CDR2 reads LQKENI.

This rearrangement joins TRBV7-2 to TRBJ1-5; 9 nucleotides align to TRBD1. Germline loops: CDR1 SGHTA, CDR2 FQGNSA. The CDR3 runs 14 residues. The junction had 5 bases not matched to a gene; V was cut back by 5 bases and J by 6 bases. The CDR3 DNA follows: TGTGCCAGCAGCATTAGACAGGGGGGTCAGCCCCAGCATTTT. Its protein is CASSIRQGGQPQHF.

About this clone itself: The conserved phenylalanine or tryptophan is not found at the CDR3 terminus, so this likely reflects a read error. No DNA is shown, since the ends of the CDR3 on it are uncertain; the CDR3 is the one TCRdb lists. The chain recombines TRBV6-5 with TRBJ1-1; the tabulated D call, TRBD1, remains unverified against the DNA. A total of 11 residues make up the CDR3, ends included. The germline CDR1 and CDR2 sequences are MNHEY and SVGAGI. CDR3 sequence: CASSYEGAGAV.

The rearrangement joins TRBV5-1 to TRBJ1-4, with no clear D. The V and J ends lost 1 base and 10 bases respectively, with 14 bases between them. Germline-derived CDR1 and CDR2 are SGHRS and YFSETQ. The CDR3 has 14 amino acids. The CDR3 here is CASSLWQAEGKLFF. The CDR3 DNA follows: TGCGCCAGCAGCTTGTGGCAGGCTGAAGGAAAACTGTTTTTT.

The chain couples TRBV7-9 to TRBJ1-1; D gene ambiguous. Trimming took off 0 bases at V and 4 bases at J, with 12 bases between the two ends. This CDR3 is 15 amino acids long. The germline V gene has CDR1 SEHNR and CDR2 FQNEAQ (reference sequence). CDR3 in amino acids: CASSLAGVPSTEAFF. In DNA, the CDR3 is TGTGCCAGCAGCTTAGCCGGGGTGCCGAGCACTGAAGCTTTCTTT.

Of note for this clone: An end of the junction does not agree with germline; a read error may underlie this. The CDR3 loop is CASSLEPGMEETQYF. The CDR3 bases are TGTGCCAGCAGCCTAGAACCCGGGATGGAGGAGACCCAGTACTTC. The genes are TRBV11-2 and TRBJ2-5, with a weak D call TRBD2 (5 bases). The length of the CDR3 is 15 residues. The germline CDR1 and CDR2 sequences are SGHAT and FQNNGV.

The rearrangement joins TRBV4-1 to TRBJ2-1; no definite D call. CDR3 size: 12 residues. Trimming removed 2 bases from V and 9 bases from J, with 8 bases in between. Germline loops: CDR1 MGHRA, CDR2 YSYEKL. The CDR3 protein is CASSQPFGEQFF. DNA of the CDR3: TGCGCCAGCAGCCAACCTTTCGGTGAGCAGTTCTTC.

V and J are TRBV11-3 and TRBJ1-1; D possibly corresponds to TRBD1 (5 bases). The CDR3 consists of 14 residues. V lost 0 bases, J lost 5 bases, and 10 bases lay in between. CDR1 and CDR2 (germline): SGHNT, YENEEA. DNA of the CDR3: TGTGCCAGCAGCTTAGATCGGGGGTGGACTGAAGCTTTCTTT. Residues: CASSLDRGWTEAFF.

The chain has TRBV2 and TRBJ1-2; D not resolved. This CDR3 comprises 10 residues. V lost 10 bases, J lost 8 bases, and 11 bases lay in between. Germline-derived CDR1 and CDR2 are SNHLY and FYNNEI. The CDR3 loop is CANATRGYTF. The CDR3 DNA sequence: TGTGCCAACGCGACCAGGGGCTACACCTTC.

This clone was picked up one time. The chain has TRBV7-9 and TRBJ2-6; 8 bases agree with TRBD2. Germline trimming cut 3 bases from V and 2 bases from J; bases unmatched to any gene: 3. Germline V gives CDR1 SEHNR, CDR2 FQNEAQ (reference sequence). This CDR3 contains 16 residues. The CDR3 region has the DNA TGTGCCAGCAGCTTTGCGACTAGCGCTGGGGCCAACGTCCTGACTTTC. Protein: CASSFATSAGANVLTF.

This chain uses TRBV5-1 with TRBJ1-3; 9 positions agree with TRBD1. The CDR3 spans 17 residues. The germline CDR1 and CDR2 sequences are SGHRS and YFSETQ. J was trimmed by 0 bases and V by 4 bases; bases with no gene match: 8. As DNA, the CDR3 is TGCGCCAGCAGCAAGGGACAGGGAGGCTTCTCTGGAAACACCATATATTTT. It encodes CASSKGQGGFSGNTIYF.

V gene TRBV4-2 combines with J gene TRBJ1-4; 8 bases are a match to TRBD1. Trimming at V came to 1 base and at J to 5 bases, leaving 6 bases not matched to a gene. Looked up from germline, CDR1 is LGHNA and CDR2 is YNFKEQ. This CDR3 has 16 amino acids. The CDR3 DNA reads TGTGCCAGCAGCCAAGGTGGGAGACAGGGGAATGAAAAACTGTTTTTT. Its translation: CASSQGGRQGNEKLFF.